The 14 T cell receptor beta chains presented below share a single source sample, sequenced in a study of T cells in tumors after PD-1 blockade. Profiling relied on immunoSEQ multiplex PCR, and the TCRdb table lists in-frame clones only, not all of them. This sample has some 14,000 clones; less than 75% occur once, and the top ten carry about 31%. The sample consisted of tumor tissue, taken after anti-PD-1 treatment. These receptors originate from a human donor with cutaneous squamous cell carcinoma.

The V and J genes are TRBV6-4 and TRBJ1-5; weak D call: TRBD1 (5 bases). Germline loops: CDR1 MRHNA, CDR2 SNTAGT. The CDR3 is 17 amino acids. Trimming removed 0 bases at V and 11 bases at J, with 23 bases between. DNA of the CDR3: TGTGCCAGCAGTGACTCGAATCCAGGGCCGAAGGAATCAGCCCAGCATTTT. Its protein product is CASSDSNPGPKESAQHF.

This rearrangement joins TRBV5-1 to TRBJ2-4, with TRBD1 identical over 9 bases. J lost 1 base, V lost 4 bases, and 6 bases had no gene match. From germline, CDR1 is SGHRS and CDR2 YFSETQ. There are 16 residues in the CDR3. CDR3 nucleotide sequence: TGCGCCAGCAGCCCAACAGGGGGCTTCGCCAAAAACATTCAGTACTTC. It is translated as CASSPTGGFAKNIQYF.

The gene calls are TRBV5-1 and TRBJ2-7; 10 nucleotides agree with TRBD2. The V gene's germline CDR1 is SGHRS and CDR2 YFSETQ. Germline trimming cut 4 bases from V and 2 bases from J; bases unmatched to any gene: 9. The CDR3 has 16 residues. In DNA, the CDR3 is TGCGCCAGCAGCGGGGGGACTAGCGACGTCGCCTACGAGCAGTACTTC. Protein sequence: CASSGGTSDVAYEQYF.

By share of the sample, this clone is large. This chain joins TRBV5-1 and TRBJ1-3, with 8 bases fitting TRBD1. The length of the CDR3 is 15 residues. V shed 4 bases, J shed 2 bases, and the junction held 5 bases outside the gene matches. Looked up from germline, CDR1 is SGHRS and CDR2 is YFSETQ. CDR3 protein: CASSKRTGTGNTIYF. The CDR3 bases are TGCGCCAGCAGCAAGAGGACAGGGACTGGAAACACCATATATTTT.

This clone was seen a few times. This chain connects TRBV5-1 to TRBJ2-2; 12 bases agree with TRBD2. CDR3 length: 18 amino acids. Germline CDR1 is SGHRS and CDR2 is YFSETQ. With 0 bases clipped from V and 4 bases from J, the junction kept 7 bases outside the gene matches. The CDR3 loop is CASSLGLAGASGTGELFF. The CDR3 nucleotides are TGCGCCAGCAGCTTGGGACTAGCGGGAGCGTCCGGCACCGGGGAGCTGTTTTTT.

The chain is built from TRBV5-1 and TRBJ1-1; 7 positions match TRBD1. V lost 3 bases to trimming and J lost 4 bases; unmatched junction nucleotides: 6. The CDR3 covers 14 residues. Germline loops: CDR1 SGHRS, CDR2 YFSETQ. The CDR3 spells CASSYSGGTTEAFF. Here the CDR3 DNA reads TGCGCCAGCAGCTATTCAGGGGGAACCACTGAAGCTTTCTTT.

This clone was detected once. This chain uses TRBV5-4 with TRBJ2-1, with D tentatively TRBD1 or TRBD2 (6 bases each). This CDR3 region has 16 residues. The germline V and J ends were trimmed by 4 bases and 6 bases, with 20 bases remaining between them. Germline CDR1 SGHNT, CDR2 YYREEE (reference sequence). Written as DNA, the CDR3 is TGTGCCAGCAGCGGAGGGGGACACCAGTTCCTCAATGAGCAGTTCTTC. Residues: CASSGGGHQFLNEQFF. Based on the CDR3 plus reference TRBV5-4 and TRBJ2-1, the full variable domain is ETGVTQSPTHLIKTRGQQVTLRCSSQSGHNTVSWYQQALGQGPQFIFQYYREEENGRGNFPPRFSGLQFPNYSSELNVNALELDDSALYLCASSGGGHQFLNEQFFGPGTRLTVL.

The chain is built from TRBV10-3 and TRBJ1-5; D gene ambiguous. V gave up 4 bases and J gave up 6 bases, with 10 bases separating them. Germline CDR1 and CDR2: ENHRY and SYGVKD. The CDR3 consists of 13 residues. CDR3 region: CAISVEVGQPQHF. The CDR3 DNA sequence: TGTGCCATCAGTGTTGAGGTCGGTCAGCCCCAGCATTTT.

J is TRBJ2-3 and V is TRBV6-4, with D tentatively TRBD2 (6 bases). The CDR3 contains 15 residues. V dropped 4 bases and J dropped 5 bases, with 16 bases sitting between them. Germline V gives CDR1 MRHNA, CDR2 SNTAGT. The CDR3: CASSAQAAGKDTQYF. CDR3 DNA sequence: TGTGCCAGCAGTGCCCAAGCCGCGGGAAAAGATACGCAGTATTTT.

The chain joins TRBV29-1 to TRBJ2-7; tentative D call: TRBD2 (6 bases). Germline V CDR1 and CDR2: SQVTM, ANQGSEA. This CDR3 is 14 amino acids long. V dropped 4 bases and J dropped 7 bases, with 20 bases sitting between them. DNA for the CDR3: TGCAGCGTTGCCTGGACAATTCAGGGAGGTGAGCAGTACTTC. Its translation is CSVAWTIQGGEQYF.

This clone appeared a single time. The chain couples TRBV5-4 to TRBJ2-6; 9 bases line up with TRBD1. V was pared by 8 bases and J by 4 bases, with 4 bases of the junction left unmatched. Germline CDR1 reads SGHNT; CDR2 reads YYREEE (reference sequence). The CDR3 runs to 14 residues. The DNA for the CDR3 is TGTGCCAGGGGACAGGGACCCGGGGCCAACGTCCTGACTTTC. Amino acid sequence: CARGQGPGANVLTF.

CDR3 protein: CASSPNEISHEQFF. CDR3 DNA sequence: TGTGCCAGCAGCCCCAATGAAATTTCCCATGAGCAGTTCTTC. This rearrangement joins TRBV14 to TRBJ2-1; unclear D gene. The V gene lost 4 bases and the J gene lost 8 bases, with 15 bases spanning the gap. The CDR3 sequence is 14 residues long. Germline V gene data show CDR1 as SGHDN and CDR2 as FVKESK.

This chain uses TRBV6-7 with TRBJ2-1; 8 bases are shared with TRBD1. TRBV6-7 is classed as an ORF, of uncertain function. Losses at the gene ends were 0 bases for V and 6 bases for J; bases not matched to a gene: 16. The CDR3 spans 19 residues. This CDR3 is CASSYSFCSDREFCNEQFF. The CDR3 DNA follows: TGTGCCAGCAGTTACTCGTTTTGCTCGGACAGGGAGTTCTGCAATGAGCAGTTCTTC.

V is TRBV5-6 and J is TRBJ1-1; 7 bases map to TRBD1. V shed 1 base and J 5 bases; nucleotides not matched to a gene: 11. The CDR3 extends over 16 amino acids. Germline values: CDR1 SGHDT, CDR2 YYEEEE. This chain's CDR3 is CASSLYGSGGKTEAFF. CDR3 bases: TGTGCCAGCAGCTTGTACGGTTCAGGGGGGAAGACTGAAGCTTTCTTT.